The text below deals with one TCR beta chain. This specimen belongs to a study of T cells in narcolepsy. Study summary: Patients with NT1 or NT2 and healthy control donors were enrolled.

Germline V gene data show CDR1 as KGHSH and CDR2 as LQKENI. J was trimmed by 3 bases and V by 5 bases; bases with no gene match: 8. The CDR3 sequence is 15 residues long. Profiling relied on immunoSEQ multiplex PCR, and the TCRdb table lists in-frame clones only, not all of them. The table has 20,000 to 30,000 clones, around 84% seen once. What was sequenced was memory (CD45RA-) CD4+ T cells from blood. V and J are TRBV18 and TRBJ2-7, with 9 bases matching TRBD1. This receptor was taken from a human donor in good health. CDR3 coding DNA: TGTGCCAGCTCATCAGACAGGGGGGGAAACTACGAGCAGTACTTC. It specifies CASSSDRGGNYEQYF.